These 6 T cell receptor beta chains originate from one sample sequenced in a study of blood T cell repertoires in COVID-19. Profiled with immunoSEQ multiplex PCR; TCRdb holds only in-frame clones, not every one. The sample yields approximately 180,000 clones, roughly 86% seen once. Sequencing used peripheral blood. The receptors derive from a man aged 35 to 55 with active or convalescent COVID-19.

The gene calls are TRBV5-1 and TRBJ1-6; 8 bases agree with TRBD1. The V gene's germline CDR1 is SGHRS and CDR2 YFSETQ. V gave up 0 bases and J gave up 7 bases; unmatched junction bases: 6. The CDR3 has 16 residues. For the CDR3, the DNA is TGCGCCAGCAGCTTGGCGGGGACAGGACAGAATTCACCCCTCCACTTT. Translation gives CASSLAGTGQNSPLHF.

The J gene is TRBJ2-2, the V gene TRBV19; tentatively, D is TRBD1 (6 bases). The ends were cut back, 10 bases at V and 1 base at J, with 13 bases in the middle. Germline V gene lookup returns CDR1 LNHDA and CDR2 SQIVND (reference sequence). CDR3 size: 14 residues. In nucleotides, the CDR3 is TGTGCCACTCAACCAGGGGTGAACACCGGGGAGCTGTTTTTT. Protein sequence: CATQPGVNTGELFF.

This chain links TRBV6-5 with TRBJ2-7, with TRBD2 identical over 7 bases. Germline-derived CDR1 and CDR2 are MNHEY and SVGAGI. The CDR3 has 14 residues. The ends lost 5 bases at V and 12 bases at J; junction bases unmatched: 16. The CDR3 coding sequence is TGTGCCAGCAGTCCCCGGGGTCCGGGGGGACGGACGTACTTC. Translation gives CASSPRGPGGRTYF.

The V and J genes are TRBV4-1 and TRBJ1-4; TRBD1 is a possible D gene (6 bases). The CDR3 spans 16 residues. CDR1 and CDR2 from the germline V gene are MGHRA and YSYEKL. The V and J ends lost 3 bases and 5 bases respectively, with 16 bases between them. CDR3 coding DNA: TGCGCCAGCAGCCATTCTCCCCTAGACAGGAATGAAAAACTGTTTTTT. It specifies CASSHSPLDRNEKLFF.

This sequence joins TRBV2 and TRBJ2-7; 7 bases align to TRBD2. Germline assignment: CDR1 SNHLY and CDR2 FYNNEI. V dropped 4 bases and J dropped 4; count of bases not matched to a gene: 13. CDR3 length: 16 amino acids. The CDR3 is CASSAIVGGAHYEQYF. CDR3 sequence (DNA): TGTGCCAGCAGTGCGATCGTGGGAGGGGCACATTACGAGCAGTACTTC. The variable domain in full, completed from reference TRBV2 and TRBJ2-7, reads EPEVTQTPSHQVTQMGQEVILRCVPISNHLYFYWYRQILGQKVEFLVSFYNNEISEKSEIFDDQFSVERPDGSNFTLKIRSTKLEDSAMYFCASSAIVGGAHYEQYFGPGTRLTVT.

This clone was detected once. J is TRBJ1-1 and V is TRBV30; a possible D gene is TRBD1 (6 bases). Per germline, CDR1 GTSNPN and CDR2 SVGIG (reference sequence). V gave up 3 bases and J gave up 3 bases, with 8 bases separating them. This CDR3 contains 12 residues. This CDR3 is CAWRKGDTEAFF. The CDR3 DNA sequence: TGTGCCTGGAGGAAGGGGGACACTGAAGCTTTCTTT. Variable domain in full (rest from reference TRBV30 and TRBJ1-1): SQTIHQWPATLVQPVGSPLSLECTVEGTSNPNLYWYRQAAGRGLQLLFYSVGIGQISSEVPQNLSASRPQDRQFILSSKKLLLSDSGFYLCAWRKGDTEAFFGQGTRLTVV.